Shown below are 9 T cell receptor beta chains from a single sample sequenced in a study of T cell responses to AZD1222 COVID-19 vaccine. TCRdb's copy holds only in-frame clones and misses some; the assay was immunoSEQ multiplex PCR. Of about 140,000 clones in the sample, 90% to 95% were seen once. The sequenced sample was peripheral blood, obtained 28 days after the second AZD1222 dose. These receptors originate from an adult who received the AZD1222 COVID-19 vaccine.

The rearrangement uses TRBV7-9 and TRBJ1-6; D is uncertain. The germline V gene encodes CDR1 SEHNR and CDR2 FQNEAQ (reference sequence). This CDR3 has 14 residues. The V gene lost 3 bases and the J gene lost 11 bases, with 14 bases spanning the gap. CDR3 sequence: CASSFNMGETPLHF. DNA of the CDR3: TGTGCCAGCAGCTTTAACATGGGCGAAACACCCCTCCACTTT. Full variable domain (missing parts from reference TRBV7-9 and TRBJ1-6): DTGVSQNPRHKITKRGQNVTFRCDPISEHNRLYWYRQTLGQGPEFLTYFQNEAQLEKSRLLSDRFSAERPKGSFSTLEIQRTEQGDSAMYLCASSFNMGETPLHFGNGTRLTVT.

The chain uses TRBV24-1 and TRBJ2-2; the match to TRBD1 covers 7 bases. From germline, CDR1 is KGHDR and CDR2 SFDVKD. This CDR3 comprises 14 residues. Germline trimming cut 5 bases from V and 6 bases from J; bases unmatched to any gene: 5. The CDR3 reads CATSGSGQPGELFF. The CDR3 DNA follows: TGTGCCACCAGTGGCTCGGGACAGCCCGGGGAGCTGTTTTTT.

The chain has TRBV3-1 (or the pseudogene TRBV3-2) and TRBJ1-2, with D unclear. Trimming cost V 3 bases and J 3 bases, with 8 bases left between them. From germline, CDR1 is LGHDT and CDR2 YNNKEL (reference sequence). The CDR3 is 13 residues long. The CDR3 coding sequence is TGTGCCAGCAGCCAGGAGTGGGACTATGGCTACACCTTC. This gives the protein CASSQEWDYGYTF.

The chain combines TRBV5-6 with TRBJ2-3; the D gene is possibly TRBD2 (6 bases). Per the germline V gene, CDR1 is SGHDT and CDR2 is YYEEEE. This CDR3 region has 17 residues. V was shortened by 4 bases and J by 0 bases, with 18 bases between the two germline ends. Written as DNA, the CDR3 is TGTGCCAGCAGCCGTTTGGCGGGGTGGCCCAGCACAGATACGCAGTATTTT. This sequence encodes CASSRLAGWPSTDTQYF.

CDR3 DNA sequence: TGTGCCATCTCGTACATTGCGGATACCGGGGAGCTGTTTTTT. As protein: CAISYIADTGELFF. The chain recombines TRBV10-3 with TRBJ2-2; D not certain. From germline, CDR1 is ENHRY and CDR2 SYGVKD. This CDR3 has 14 amino acids. Deletions cut 8 bases from V and 5 bases from J, with 15 bases between.

The V call is TRBV3-1 (or the pseudogene TRBV3-2), the J call TRBJ2-7; TRBD2 is a possible D gene (6 bases). The V gene's germline CDR1 is LGHDT and CDR2 YNNKEL (reference sequence). V was clipped by 4 bases and J by 0 bases, with 10 bases between them. The length of the CDR3 is 14 residues. This chain's CDR3 is CASSPAGSSYEQYF. The CDR3 nucleotides are TGTGCCAGCAGCCCTGCGGGGAGCTCCTACGAGCAGTACTTC.

The genes are TRBV29-1 and TRBJ1-1; D might be TRBD1 (5 bases). Germline V gives CDR1 SQVTM, CDR2 ANQGSEA. This CDR3 contains 14 residues. V shed 3 bases and J shed 1 base, with 12 bases lying between them. For the CDR3, the DNA is TGCAGCGTTGATAGTCCCGGGACGAACACTGAAGCTTTCTTT. It codes for CSVDSPGTNTEAFF.

This chain links TRBV11-2 with TRBJ1-1; no clear D gene. V lost 4 bases and J 1 base, leaving 16 bases between the germline ends. CDR3 length: 16 residues. Germline loops: CDR1 SGHAT, CDR2 FQNNGV. The CDR3 bases are TGTGCCAGCAGCTCCTTTGGGAGAGGATCGAACACTGAAGCTTTCTTT. Translating gives CASSSFGRGSNTEAFF. Full variable domain (missing parts from reference TRBV11-2 and TRBJ1-1): EAGVAQSPRYKIIEKRQSVAFWCNPISGHATLYWYQQILGQGPKLLIQFQNNGVVDDSQLPKDRFSAERLKGVDSTLKIQPAKLEDSAVYLCASSSFGRGSNTEAFFGQGTRLTVV.

J is TRBJ1-1 and V is TRBV6-5; 7 bases line up with TRBD1. This CDR3 is 15 amino acids long. Losses at the gene ends were 5 bases for V and 4 bases for J; bases not matched to a gene: 10. CDR1 and CDR2 (germline): MNHEY, SVGAGI. The CDR3 reads CASSPTGFWGTEAFF. CDR3 coding DNA: TGTGCCAGCAGTCCGACAGGGTTTTGGGGCACTGAAGCTTTCTTT.